Following are 5 T cell receptor beta chains from one sample sequenced in a study of T cells in women clearing cervical HPV infection. Only in-frame clones appear in the TCRdb table, and some are missing; sequencing was by immunoSEQ multiplex PCR. This listing includes roughly 34,000 clones. Sequencing was carried out using blood buffy coat. The source is a woman aged 18 to 75 with a cervical HPV16 infection that either progressed to CIN3+ or cleared (not recorded which).

As for this clone: The read terminates 3 residues before the CDR3 end, so the remaining end is supplied by the germline J gene. V gene TRBV7-3 combines with J gene TRBJ2-1, with TRBD2 matching 7 bases. This CDR3 comprises 18 residues. The germline V gene has CDR1 SGHTA and CDR2 FQGTGA. Trimming at V came to 1 base and at J to 0 bases, leaving 9 bases not matched to a gene. The part of the CDR3 DNA that was read is TGTGCCAGCAGCTTAAATAGCGGGTGGGCCATCTCCTACAATGAG. Amino acids: CASSLNSGWAISYNE. The complete CDR3 protein is CASSLNSGWAISYNEQFF. Complete variable domain (other parts from reference TRBV7-3 and TRBJ2-1): GAGVSQTPSNKVTEKGKYVELRCDPISGHTALYWYRQSLGQGPEFLIYFQGTGAADDSGLPNDRFFAVRPEGSVSTLKIQRTERGDSAVYLCASSLNSGWAISYNEQFFGPGTRLTVL.

To note about this clone: The CDR3 end falls 3 residues outside the read, so it is completed with the germline J gene. The chain couples TRBV30 to TRBJ2-3; the match to TRBD2 covers 8 bases. The CDR3 contains 13 residues. V lost 1 base, J lost 8 bases, and 5 bases stayed unmatched. Germline lookup yields CDR1 GTSNPN and CDR2 SVGIG (reference sequence). The chain's CDR3 is CAWSAITSGTQYF. The sequenced CDR3 bases are TGTGCCTGGAGTGCGATAACTAGCGGTACG.

On this clone: Read coverage stops 3 residues before the CDR3 terminus; the germline J gene supplies the remainder. The sample holds other DNA sequences that translate to the same CDR3. This rearrangement joins TRBV20-1 to TRBJ1-1; D might be TRBD1 (6 bases). Germline V gives CDR1 DFQATT, CDR2 SNEGSKA (reference sequence). CDR3 length equals 14 residues. Trimming shortened V by 5 bases and J by 5 bases, and 18 bases separated the two germline ends. CDR3 DNA, as far as it was read: TGCAGTGCTCCACCGTTCAGGGGAAGTACTGAA. Translation gives CSAPPFRGSTE. The full CDR3 sequence reads CSAPPFRGSTEAFF.

The part of the CDR3 DNA that was read is TGTGCCAGCAGCTCTAGCGGGGGGATGCAGCCC. Translation: CASSSSGGMQP. The full CDR3 sequence reads CASSSSGGMQPQHF. The chain employs TRBV5-5 and TRBJ1-5; D might be TRBD1 (5 bases). The missing CDR3 end, 3 residues past where the read stops, is filled in from the germline J gene. The V and J ends lost 3 bases and 7 bases respectively, with 14 bases between them. Per the germline V gene, CDR1 is SGHKS and CDR2 is YYEKEE (reference sequence). This CDR3 has 14 amino acids.

Concerning this clone itself: Sequencing ends 3 residues short of the CDR3 end; the germline J gene provides the rest. The chain employs TRBV27 and TRBJ2-7; 8 bases align to TRBD2. Germline V lookup: CDR1 MNHEY, CDR2 SMNVEV (reference sequence). The J segment lost 0 bases and the V segment lost 3 bases, leaving 7 bases of the junction unmatched. This CDR3 is 16 amino acids long. This CDR3 is CASSFYSGASSYEQYF. CDR3 DNA, as far as it was read: TGTGCCAGCAGTTTTTATAGCGGGGCCAGCTCCTACGAG.